This is a list of T cell receptor beta chains from one sample in a study of T cell changes during pregnancy in multiple sclerosis. Using immunoSEQ multiplex PCR, the repertoire was profiled, and TCRdb retains in-frame clones only, with some absent. In the table there are over 85,000 clones, 90% of which are singletons. Sequencing was performed on peripheral blood, taken in the second trimester of pregnancy. Source of these receptors: a female donor in good health, enrolled as a control in a pregnancy study. Both conserved end residues are part of each CDR3. Not all rows give a size; the values are once, few, many and, for expanded clones, a class.

>TRBV7-9|NA|TRBJ2-5
CASSPRLAEGETQYF
>TRBV7-5|NA|TRBJ2-6
CARSPGDRECPGANVLTF
>TRBV7-2|NA|TRBJ2-6
CASSLGGAGANVLTF
>TRBV4-1|NA|TRBJ2-7
CASSPFGTTLSYEQYF
>TRBV7-7|NA|TRBJ2-5
CASSLAGGMETQYF
>TRBV7-9|few|TRBJ1-6
CASSPGTAYSPLHF
>TRBV7-2|NA|TRBJ2-3
CASSSAPSVVTQYF
>TRBV6-5|NA|TRBJ1-1
CASSYSRGRGEAFF
>TRBV5-4|NA|TRBJ1-5
CASSSQGKGQPQHF
>TRBV9|once|TRBJ1-2
CASSEGQGGRDYGYTF
>TRBV19|NA|TRBJ2-3
CASTGGTDTQYF
>TRBV7-9|NA|TRBJ1-2
CASSLTGDRGNYGYTF
>TRBV7-9|NA|TRBJ2-5
CASSLPGHGDQYF
>TRBV14|NA|TRBJ2-5
CASSQIEDRVQETQYF
>TRBV18|NA|TRBJ2-7
CASSTSGDYEQYF
>TRBV20-1|NA|TRBJ2-1
CRGGDGNEQFF
>TRBV5-1|NA|TRBJ2-7
CASSSPGGFEQYF
>TRBV5-1|NA|TRBJ2-1
CASSFLPSSYNEQFF
>TRBV7-2|few|TRBJ2-7
CASSPRAGGAFTYEQYF
>TRBV28|NA|TRBJ2-7
CASSSLAGYYEQYF
>TRBV7-9|once|TRBJ2-5
CASSLAQRGETQYF
>TRBV2|NA|TRBJ1-2
CASIGQNANYGYTF
>TRBV18|NA|TRBJ2-7
CASSTTGSGAYEQYF
>TRBV28|NA|TRBJ2-7
CASSGLAGGLPCEQYF
>TRBV6-5|NA|TRBJ1-1
CATRTGRGTEAFF
>TRBV4-1|NA|TRBJ2-7
CASSQEGHSWREQYF
>TRBV7-2|NA|TRBJ2-3
CASSLSRADTQYF
>TRBV10-3|NA|TRBJ2-1
CAISEASGRAGEQFF
>TRBV6-1|NA|TRBJ2-7
CASSEGRDEQYF
>TRBV30|NA|TRBJ1-2
CAWSGRFYGYTF
>TRBV7-9|NA|TRBJ2-2
CASSKRQGDGELFF
>TRBV7-7|NA|TRBJ2-3
CASSPDRLTDTQYF
>TRBV9|NA|TRBJ2-5
CASSVGPGKSETQYF
>TRBV21-1|NA|TRBJ2-7
CASSKNVRGTSGRARCEQYF
>TRBV6-1|NA|TRBJ2-1
CASNTLGRGRNEQFF
>TRBV5-8|NA|TRBJ2-7
CASSRGTLYEQYF
>TRBV5-1|NA|TRBJ2-3
CASSWTSPSTDTQYF
>TRBV7-8|few|TRBJ1-2
CASSFARGFSNYGYTF
>TRBV5-5|NA|TRBJ1-1
CASSLVTRGRYDTEAFF
>TRBV19|NA|TRBJ1-1
CASSPGNRATRAFF
>TRBV5-1|NA|TRBJ2-7
CASSPAEDSGGAYEQYF
>TRBV7-9|NA|TRBJ2-7
CASSRNSPRVKETYEQYF
>TRBV30|NA|TRBJ2-1
CAWSTGSSYNEQFF
>TRBV5-1|NA|TRBJ2-2
CASSQDSTNTGELFF
>TRBV6-6|NA|TRBJ1-4
CASQGAGEKLFF
>TRBV7-2|NA|TRBJ2-7
CASSRPGGASEQYF
>TRBV5-1|once|TRBJ2-7
CASSLTPGSYEQYF